This TCR beta chain originates from a study of cytomegalovirus exposure and HLA in healthy donors (dated by TCRdb to 2015 to 2018). The study in broad terms: In an earlier analysis of some 610 of the donors, under 300 Gb of sequence data and 95 million to 130 million unique TCR beta sequences from roughly 200 million T cells were reported. Four to six DR-DQ haplotypes were handled as single units for association and clustering because linkage in the cohort was strong. An earlier analysis of about 620 of the donors applied high-throughput TCR beta sequencing to assess whether each TCR beta V gene segment acted as functional or pseudogenic. The study was designed to test whether signatures of past pathogen exposure could be identified by cataloging public T cell receptors. High-throughput TCR immunosequencing, statistical association of individual TCRs with disease status, and machine learning were combined to predict cytomegalovirus infection status. In the later analysis, no new phenotypic data were used to find candidate immune exposures; instead, reliance was placed on TCR beta sequences and their occurrence across donors. Genome-wide SNP genotypes for about 65% of the 666 donors were used in a later genetic analysis, which treated that subset as a discovery cohort. All discovery cohort repertoires had been generated on a single sequencing platform. The study profiled the T cell repertoires of some 610 subjects by immunosequencing and related them to cytomegalovirus serostatus. Donor age, sex, ethnicity and CMV serostatus were compiled alongside the repertoire data. Along with the roughly 670-subject first cohort, a separate validation cohort of more than 90 different subjects was used. Roughly 300 gigabases of sequencing data and approximately 85 million unique TCR sequences were included in an early release covering about 620 HLA-typed donors. The number of typed donors differed by locus: roughly 629-630 for A, B, C, DRB1 and DQB1; 522 for DQA1; fewer than 610 for DPA1; and around 470 for DPB1. Among the 398 genotyped donors, approximately 82% belonged to the genetic ancestry cluster associated with self-reported Caucasian donors. On average, 235,054 unique TCR beta nucleotide sequences were sequenced per donor among several hundred genotyped donors of the cohort, with around 19% of those sequences being non-productive. HLA typing included class I and class II loci at four-digit resolution. A later analysis re-examined previously published TCR beta repertoires from more than 650 donors and added high-resolution HLA genotyping to investigate patterns of TCR occurrence. Points the paper makes about the study in general: It was suggested by the authors that the approach could potentially be generalized to other disease states and immunological phenotypes. In the study, around 150 TCR beta chains were listed as associated with cytomegalovirus. A further reported finding was that TCR beta sequences accurately predicted the HLA-A and HLA-B alleles for most subjects in the first cohort. When HLA alleles, especially DR and DQ, strongly co-occurred, TCR associations were difficult to assign to individual alleles. Some IMGT-functional V segments, including TRBV6-2 and TRBV6-3, could not be distinguished by the 87-base-pair reads and were therefore excluded. While some public TCRs were present in many individuals, most TCR sequences turned up only very rarely across donors. CMV serostatus was the only immune exposure information available for the cohort. Correlated functional status among segregating V segments might be attributable to linkage disequilibrium, but an unknown experimental factor could not be ruled out. Broadly in line with IMGT annotations, most TCR beta V segments showed up in productive rearrangements about 87% or about 30% of the time in an earlier analysis of roughly 590 of the donors. Several of the top co-occurrence clusters appeared to be linked to parvovirus B19, influenza, CMV and Epstein-Barr virus, according to a later analysis. The classifier was reported to diagnose cytomegalovirus status with high specificity and sensitivity in both the original cohort and the validation cohort. A later analysis found that HLA-associated TCR beta chains were more clonally expanded and had lower generation probabilities than equally common non-associated chains. Presence/absence analyses assumed roughly uniform sequencing depth across donors, an assumption that may not hold. V-gene and J-gene trimming of TCR beta chains was associated with a missense DCLRE1C variant in a later genetic analysis, and the association was replicated in an independent cohort. A cluster of highly shared sequence variants was judged likely to represent a technical artifact of the sequencing pipeline. Only TCR beta chains were sequenced in this cohort, and the absence of alpha or paired-chain data limited detectable features. Because counts were too low, approximately 18 rarely observed V segments, including chromosome 9 orphons, were excluded from the earlier analysis of around 590 of the donors. In a later analysis, most CMV-associated TCR beta chains were found to appear HLA-restricted, with HLA associations seemingly driven largely by CMV exposure. In vitro tests confirmed that a few of the cytomegalovirus-associated TCR beta chains recognize cytomegalovirus antigens. A later analysis associated 16,951 TCR beta sequences with specific HLA alleles at a false discovery rate of 0.05. HLA typing was unavailable for some donors at each locus, so association tests used only the typed subset. Compared with the 666-donor mean, donors in an Asian-associated ancestry cluster had fewer N-insertions in productive TCRs, according to a later genetic analysis. According to a later analysis, TCR association rates differed among HLA loci, with DRB1 alleles showing the most associated TCRs and HLA-C alleles showing the fewest.

Reading from cysteine to phenylalanine, the CDR3 counts 13 amino acids. Just CDR3 DNA is preserved here, 39 bases in frame from base 1. Deletion took 7 bases off V and 5 bases off J, with a span of 15 bases between the germline ends. The germline V gene (reference sequence) sets CDR1 to GTSNPN and CDR2 to SVGIG. Library creation used the immunoSEQ multiplex PCR assay. A mixture of 60 forward primers for TCR Vbeta segments and 13 reverse primers for TCR Jbeta segments was used in the multiplex PCR. A multiplex PCR assay on genomic DNA amplified the CDR3 region of rearranged TCR beta genes. On the Illumina HiSeq System, the amplified TCR beta libraries were sequenced as 87-base-pair reads. In the source study's methods: A later analysis tallied tens of millions of unique TCR beta chains across the 700 or so repertoires, and around 10 million of those chains were shared by two or more donors. A nearest-neighbor algorithm error-corrected the raw reads and collapsed the reads into unique sequences, merging closely related sequences to remove PCR and sequencing errors. V, D and J gene segments were assigned by aligning CDR3 sequences to IMGT reference sequences. For a sequence to be retained, at least a six-nucleotide match to both a V gene segment and a J gene segment was required. Rearrangements were called productive when the CDR3 lacked stop codons and stayed in frame with V and J; all others were non-productive. Following IMGT convention, CDR3 was defined as the stretch from the second conserved V-encoded cysteine up to the conserved J-encoded phenylalanine. Sequences without an unambiguous match to a single V gene segment were excluded from the earlier analysis of several hundred of the donors. In an earlier analysis of approximately 610 of the donors, V segments were called functional above 56.7% productive rearrangements and were called segregating when the between-donor standard deviation exceeded 5%. A statistical classification framework was built for diagnosing cytomegalovirus status from the catalog of TCR beta chain sequences. In a later analysis, TCR nucleotide sequences were compared against IMGT/GENE-DB human TR gene sequences so that V and J genes could be assigned. A later analysis assigned CDR3 sequences and most-parsimonious VDJ recombination scenarios with the TCRdist pipeline. A later analysis defined each TCR beta chain by its CDR3 amino acid sequence plus V-gene family, and excluded reads lacking a unique V-gene family. A later analysis removed roughly 590 highly shared, low-generation-probability nucleotide sequences to deal with suspected cross-contamination and a sequencing artifact. In a later analysis, a clonal expansion index for each public chain was calculated from normalized within-repertoire ranks of inferred template counts. Generation probabilities in a later analysis came from a VDJ recombination model fitted to out-of-frame rearrangements, and those results were checked against IGoR. Hypergeometric tests were used in a later analysis to score TCR-TCR, TCR-HLA and TCR-CMV co-occurrence, with a repertoire-size bias correction applied to the TCR pairs. In a later analysis, false discovery rates were estimated by permuting HLA or CMV assignments 20 times. In a later analysis, co-occurring TCRs were grouped with DBSCAN, and TCRdist sequence similarity was added when clustering was performed within HLA-allele-positive subsets. Co-occurrence clustering excluded repertoires with fewer than 30,000 or more than 120,000 public chains, plus five with anomalous nucleotide sharing. TCRdb stores this immuneACCESS table with in-frame sequences only. Part of the clones is absent; in the studies checked, under half of the shortfall reflects unresolved V genes, and no reason is known for the rest. Clone size and V and J calls were adopted from that table, with D and trimming inferred from the DNA. The sample contains about 220,000 clones, roughly 87% of them found a single time. The ten top clones hold 5.4% of the sample.

The cohort was made up of around 720 healthy bone marrow donors. At the time of sampling, every cohort member was nominally healthy, though immune exposures that went unrecorded were likely present. The donor tested CMV seropositive, placing the donor among the 289 seropositive members of the cohort. Each donor provided a peripheral blood sample, and peripheral blood mononuclear cells were used for TCR beta sequencing. Genomic DNA extraction from the blood cell samples was performed with the Qiagen DNeasy Blood Extraction Kit. As to this clone: Its antigen remains undetermined. The input lacks base qualities; no much larger clone sits a single base away.

The chain uses TRBV30 and TRBJ1-5; the D gene is perhaps TRBD1, from 6 matching bases. The sequence derives from a woman in her thirties or forties in good health and CMV-seropositive. Sequences were obtained from PBMCs. The nucleotide sequence reads as follows: TGTGCCTTAGGGGGGGGAAGCCATCAGCCCCAGCATTTT. It is translated as CALGGGSHQPQHF.